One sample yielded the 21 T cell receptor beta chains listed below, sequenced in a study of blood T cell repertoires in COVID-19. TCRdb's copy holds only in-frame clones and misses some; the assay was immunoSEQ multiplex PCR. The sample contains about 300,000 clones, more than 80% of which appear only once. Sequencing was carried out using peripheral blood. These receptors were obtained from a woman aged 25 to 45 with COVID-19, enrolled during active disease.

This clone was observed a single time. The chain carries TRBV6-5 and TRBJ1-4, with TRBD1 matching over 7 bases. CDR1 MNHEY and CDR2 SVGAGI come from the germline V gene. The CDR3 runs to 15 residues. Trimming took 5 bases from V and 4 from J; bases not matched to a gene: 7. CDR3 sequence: CASSPTGAGNEKLFF. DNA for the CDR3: TGTGCCAGCAGTCCCACAGGGGCAGGTAATGAAAAACTGTTTTTT.

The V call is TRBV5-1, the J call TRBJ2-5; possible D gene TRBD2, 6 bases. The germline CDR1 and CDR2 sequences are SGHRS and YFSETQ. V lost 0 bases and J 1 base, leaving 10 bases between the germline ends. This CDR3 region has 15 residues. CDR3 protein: CASSLAVGGQETQYF. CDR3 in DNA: TGCGCCAGCAGCTTGGCCGTGGGGGGCCAAGAGACCCAGTACTTC.

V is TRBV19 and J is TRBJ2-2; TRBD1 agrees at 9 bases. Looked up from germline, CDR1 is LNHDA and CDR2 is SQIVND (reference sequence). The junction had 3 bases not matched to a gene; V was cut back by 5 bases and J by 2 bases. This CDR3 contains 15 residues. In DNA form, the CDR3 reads TGTGCCAGTAGTGTGGGACAGGGAAACACCGGGGAGCTGTTTTTT. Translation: CASSVGQGNTGELFF.

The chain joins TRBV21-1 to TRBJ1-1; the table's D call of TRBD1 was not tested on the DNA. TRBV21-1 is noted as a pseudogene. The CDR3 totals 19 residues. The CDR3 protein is CASSKEALGRGSSNTEAFF. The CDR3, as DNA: TGTGCCAGCAGCAAAGAGGCCCTAGGCAGGGGGAGTTCTAACACTGAAGCTTTCTTT.

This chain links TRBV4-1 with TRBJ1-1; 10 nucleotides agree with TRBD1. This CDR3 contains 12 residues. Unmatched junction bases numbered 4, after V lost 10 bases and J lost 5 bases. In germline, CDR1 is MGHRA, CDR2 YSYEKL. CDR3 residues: CATGTGETEAFF. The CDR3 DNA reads TGCGCCACTGGGACAGGGGAAACTGAAGCTTTCTTT.

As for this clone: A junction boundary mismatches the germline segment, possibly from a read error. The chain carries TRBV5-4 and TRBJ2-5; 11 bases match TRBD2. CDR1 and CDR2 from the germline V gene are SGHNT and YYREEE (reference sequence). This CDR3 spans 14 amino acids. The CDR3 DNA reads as TGTGCCAGCAGGTTGGGACTAGCGGAAGAGACCCAGTACTTC. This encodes CASRLGLAEETQYF.

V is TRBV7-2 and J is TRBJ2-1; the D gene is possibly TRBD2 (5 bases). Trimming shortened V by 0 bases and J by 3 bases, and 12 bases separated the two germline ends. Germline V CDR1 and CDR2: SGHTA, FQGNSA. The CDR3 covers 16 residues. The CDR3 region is CASSLAWEPNYNEQFF. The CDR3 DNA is TGTGCCAGCAGCTTAGCCTGGGAGCCCAACTACAATGAGCAGTTCTTC.

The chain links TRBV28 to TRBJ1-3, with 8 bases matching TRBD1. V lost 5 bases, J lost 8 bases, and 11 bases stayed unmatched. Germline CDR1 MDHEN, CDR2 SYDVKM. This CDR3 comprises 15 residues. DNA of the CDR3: TGTGCCAGCAGTACTCAGGGGGCTGGCTTTCACACCATATATTTT. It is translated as CASSTQGAGFHTIYF.

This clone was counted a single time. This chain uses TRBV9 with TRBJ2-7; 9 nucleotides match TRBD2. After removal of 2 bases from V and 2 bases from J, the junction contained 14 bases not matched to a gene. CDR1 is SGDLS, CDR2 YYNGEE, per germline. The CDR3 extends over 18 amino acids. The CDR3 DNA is TGTGCCAGCAGCGTTCATAGTTTAGCGGGAGTGGGCCCCTACGAGCAGTACTTC. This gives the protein CASSVHSLAGVGPYEQYF.

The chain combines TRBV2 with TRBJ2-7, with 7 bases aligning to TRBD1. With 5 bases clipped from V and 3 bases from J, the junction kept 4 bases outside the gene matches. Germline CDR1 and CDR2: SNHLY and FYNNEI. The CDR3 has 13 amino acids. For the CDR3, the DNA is TGTGCCAGCAGTAGGGGACAGATCTACGAGCAGTACTTC. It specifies CASSRGQIYEQYF.

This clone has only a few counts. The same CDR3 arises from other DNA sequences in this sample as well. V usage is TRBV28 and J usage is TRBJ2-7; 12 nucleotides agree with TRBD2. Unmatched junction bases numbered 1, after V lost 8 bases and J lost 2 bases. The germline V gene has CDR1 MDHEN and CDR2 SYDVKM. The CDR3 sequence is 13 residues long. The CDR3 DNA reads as TGTGCCAGCCGACTAGCGGGAGCCTACGAGCAGTACTTC. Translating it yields CASRLAGAYEQYF.

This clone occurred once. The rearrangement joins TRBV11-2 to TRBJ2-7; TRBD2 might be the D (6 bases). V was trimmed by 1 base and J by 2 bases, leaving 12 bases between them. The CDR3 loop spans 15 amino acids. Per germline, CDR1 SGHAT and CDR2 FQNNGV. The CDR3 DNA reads TGTGCCAGCAGCTTAGCGGGACTGTTGACCTACGAGCAGTACTTC. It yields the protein CASSLAGLLTYEQYF.

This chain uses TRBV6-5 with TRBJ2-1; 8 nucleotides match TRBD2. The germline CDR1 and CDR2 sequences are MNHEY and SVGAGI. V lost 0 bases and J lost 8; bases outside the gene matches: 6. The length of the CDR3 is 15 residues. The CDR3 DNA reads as TGTGCCAGCAGTTACTCGGGGACTAGTACCCATGAGCAGTTCTTC. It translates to CASSYSGTSTHEQFF.

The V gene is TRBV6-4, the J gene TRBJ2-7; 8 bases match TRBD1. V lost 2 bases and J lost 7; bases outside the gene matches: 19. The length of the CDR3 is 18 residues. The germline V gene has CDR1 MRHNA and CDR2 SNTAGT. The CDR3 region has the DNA TGTGCCAGCAGTGACCTTGATGTACAGGGGGATGAGGAGGGGGAGCAGTACTTC. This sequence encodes CASSDLDVQGDEEGEQYF.

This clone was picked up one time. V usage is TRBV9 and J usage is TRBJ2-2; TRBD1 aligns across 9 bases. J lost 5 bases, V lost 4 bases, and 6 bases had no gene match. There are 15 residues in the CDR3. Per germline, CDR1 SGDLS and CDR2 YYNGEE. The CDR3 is CASSLRTGETGELFF. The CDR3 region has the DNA TGTGCCAGCAGCCTGAGGACAGGGGAAACCGGGGAGCTGTTTTTT.

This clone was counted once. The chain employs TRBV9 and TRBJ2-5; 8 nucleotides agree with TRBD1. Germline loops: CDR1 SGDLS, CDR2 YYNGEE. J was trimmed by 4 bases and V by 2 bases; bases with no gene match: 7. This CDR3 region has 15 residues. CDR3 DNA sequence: TGTGCCAGCAGCGTCACAGGGGGGACAGGAGAGACCCAGTACTTC. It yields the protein CASSVTGGTGETQYF.

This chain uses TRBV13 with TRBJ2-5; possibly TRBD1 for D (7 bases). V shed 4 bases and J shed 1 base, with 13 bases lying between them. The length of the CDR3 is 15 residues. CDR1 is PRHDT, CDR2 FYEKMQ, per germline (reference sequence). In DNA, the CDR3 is TGTGCCAGCAGCTCCGGAGGGACAGCCCAAGAGACCCAGTACTTC. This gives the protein CASSSGGTAQETQYF.

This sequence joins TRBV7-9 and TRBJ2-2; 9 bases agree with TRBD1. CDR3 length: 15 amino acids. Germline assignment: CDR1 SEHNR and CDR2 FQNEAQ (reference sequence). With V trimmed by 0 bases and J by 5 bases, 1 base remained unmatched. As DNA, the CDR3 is TGTGCCAGCAGCTTAGCGGGACAGGGAACCGGGGAGCTGTTTTTT. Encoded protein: CASSLAGQGTGELFF.

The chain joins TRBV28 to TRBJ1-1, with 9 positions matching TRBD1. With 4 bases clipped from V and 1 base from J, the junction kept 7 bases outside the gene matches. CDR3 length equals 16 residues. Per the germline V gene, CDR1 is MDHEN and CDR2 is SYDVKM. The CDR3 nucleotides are TGTGCCAGCAGTTACGGGACAGGGCTGGCGAACACTGAAGCTTTCTTT. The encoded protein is CASSYGTGLANTEAFF.

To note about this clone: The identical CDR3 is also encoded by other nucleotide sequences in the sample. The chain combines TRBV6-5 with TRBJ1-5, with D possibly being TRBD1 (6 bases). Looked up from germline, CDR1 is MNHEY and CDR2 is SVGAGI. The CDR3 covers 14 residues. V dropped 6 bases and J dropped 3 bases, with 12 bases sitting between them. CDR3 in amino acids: CASRPTGSNQPQHF. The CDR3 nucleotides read TGTGCCAGCAGACCCACAGGGTCCAATCAGCCCCAGCATTTT.

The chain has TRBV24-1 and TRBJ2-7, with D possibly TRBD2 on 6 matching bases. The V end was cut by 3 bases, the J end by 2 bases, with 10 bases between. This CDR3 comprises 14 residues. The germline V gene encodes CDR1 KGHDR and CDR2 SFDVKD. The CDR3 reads CATSDASGPYEQYF. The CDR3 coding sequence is TGTGCCACCAGTGATGCCAGCGGGCCCTACGAGCAGTACTTC.